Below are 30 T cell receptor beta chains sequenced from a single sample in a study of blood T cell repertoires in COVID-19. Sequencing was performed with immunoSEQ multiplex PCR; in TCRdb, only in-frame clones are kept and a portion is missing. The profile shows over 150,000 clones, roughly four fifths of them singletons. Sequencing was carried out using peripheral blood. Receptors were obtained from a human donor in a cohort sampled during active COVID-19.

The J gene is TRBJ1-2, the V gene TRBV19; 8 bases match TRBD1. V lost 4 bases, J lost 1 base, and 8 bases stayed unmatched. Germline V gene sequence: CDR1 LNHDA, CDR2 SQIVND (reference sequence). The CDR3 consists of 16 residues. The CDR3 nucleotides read TGTGCCAGTAGTACCTCCGGGACAGGTGATAACTATGGCTACACCTTC. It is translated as CASSTSGTGDNYGYTF.

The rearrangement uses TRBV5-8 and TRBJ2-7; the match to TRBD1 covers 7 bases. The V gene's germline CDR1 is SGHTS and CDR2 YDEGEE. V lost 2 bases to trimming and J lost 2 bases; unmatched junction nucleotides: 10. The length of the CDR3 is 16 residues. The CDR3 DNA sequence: TGTGCCAGCAGCTTTCCCGGGACAGTAGCGCCCTACGAGCAGTACTTC. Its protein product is CASSFPGTVAPYEQYF. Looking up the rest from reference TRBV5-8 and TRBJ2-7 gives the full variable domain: EAGVTQSPTHLIKTRGQQATLRCSPISGHTSVYWYQQALGLGLQFLLWYDEGEERNRGNFPPRFSGRQFPNYSSELNVNALELEDSALYLCASSFPGTVAPYEQYFGPGTRLTVT.

The CDR3 spells CASSEARGGGSNQPQHF. The CDR3 DNA is TGTGCCAGCAGTGAAGCCCGGGGAGGCGGGAGCAATCAGCCCCAGCATTTT. The genes are TRBV6-1 and TRBJ1-5, with D hard to call. V was pared by 0 bases and J by 1 base, with 13 bases between. This CDR3 region has 17 residues. The germline V gene encodes CDR1 MNHNS and CDR2 SASEGT.

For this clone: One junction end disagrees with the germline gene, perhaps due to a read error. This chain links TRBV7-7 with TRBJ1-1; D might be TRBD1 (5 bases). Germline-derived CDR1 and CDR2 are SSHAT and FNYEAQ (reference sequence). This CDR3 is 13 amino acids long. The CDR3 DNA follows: TGTGCTAGCAGCTTAGACAGAACAACTGAAGCTTTCTTT. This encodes CASSLDRTTEAFF.

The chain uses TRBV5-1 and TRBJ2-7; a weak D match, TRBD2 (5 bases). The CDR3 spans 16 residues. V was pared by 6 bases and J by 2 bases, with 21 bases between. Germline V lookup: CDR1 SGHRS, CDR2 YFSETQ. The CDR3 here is CASTHVPPGRPYEQYF. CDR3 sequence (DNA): TGCGCCAGCACTCATGTACCACCGGGAAGACCCTACGAGCAGTACTTC.

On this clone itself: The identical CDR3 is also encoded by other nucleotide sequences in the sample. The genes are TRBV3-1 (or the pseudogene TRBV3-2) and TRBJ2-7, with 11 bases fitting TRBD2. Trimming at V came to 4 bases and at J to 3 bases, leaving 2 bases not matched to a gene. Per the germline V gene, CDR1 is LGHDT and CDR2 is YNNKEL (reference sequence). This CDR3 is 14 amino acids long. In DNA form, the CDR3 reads TGTGCCAGCAGCCCCGGGACTAGCGGCTACGAGCAGTACTTC. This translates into CASSPGTSGYEQYF.

CDR3 in amino acids: CASSVSFFRDSSSYEQYF. The CDR3 DNA is TGTGCCAGCAGTGTAAGTTTCTTTAGGGACAGCTCCTCCTACGAGCAGTACTTC. The chain joins TRBV2 to TRBJ2-7, with 7 nucleotides matching TRBD1. CDR1 is SNHLY and CDR2 is FYNNEI in the germline V gene. V gave up 4 bases and J gave up 0 bases; unmatched junction bases: 15. The CDR3 totals 18 residues.

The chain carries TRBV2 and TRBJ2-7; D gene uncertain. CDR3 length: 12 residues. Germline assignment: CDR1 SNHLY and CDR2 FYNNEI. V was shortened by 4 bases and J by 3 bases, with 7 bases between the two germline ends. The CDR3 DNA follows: TGTGCCAGCAGTGTAGTGAGCTACGAGCAGTACTTC. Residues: CASSVVSYEQYF.

The CDR3 sequence is CASSFTPLAGNTGELFF. The CDR3 nucleotides are TGTGCCAGCAGCTTTACCCCCCTAGCGGGGAACACCGGGGAGCTGTTTTTT. The chain joins TRBV7-9 to TRBJ2-2; 8 bases are shared with TRBD2. This CDR3 spans 17 amino acids. The junction had 7 bases not matched to a gene; V was cut back by 3 bases and J by 1 base. The germline V gene encodes CDR1 SEHNR and CDR2 FQNEAQ (reference sequence).

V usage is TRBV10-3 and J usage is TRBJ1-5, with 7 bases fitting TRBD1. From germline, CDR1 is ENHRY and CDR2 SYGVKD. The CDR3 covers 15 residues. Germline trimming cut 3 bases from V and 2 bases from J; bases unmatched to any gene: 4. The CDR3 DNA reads TGTGCCATCAGTGATAATACAGGGGGCAATCAGCCCCAGCATTTT. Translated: CAISDNTGGNQPQHF.

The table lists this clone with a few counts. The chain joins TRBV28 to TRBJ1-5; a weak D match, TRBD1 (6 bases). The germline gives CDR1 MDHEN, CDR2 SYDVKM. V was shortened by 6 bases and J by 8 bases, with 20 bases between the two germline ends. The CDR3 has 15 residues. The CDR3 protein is CASSTGRAGVKPQHF. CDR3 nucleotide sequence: TGTGCCAGCAGCACGGGACGGGCAGGGGTTAAGCCCCAGCATTTT.

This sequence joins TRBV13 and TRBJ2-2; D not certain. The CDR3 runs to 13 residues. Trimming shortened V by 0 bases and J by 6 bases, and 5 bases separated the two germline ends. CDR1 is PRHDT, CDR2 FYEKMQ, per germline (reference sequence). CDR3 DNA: TGTGCCAGCAGCTTAGGTCGTCCCGGGGAGCTGTTTTTT. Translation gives CASSLGRPGELFF.

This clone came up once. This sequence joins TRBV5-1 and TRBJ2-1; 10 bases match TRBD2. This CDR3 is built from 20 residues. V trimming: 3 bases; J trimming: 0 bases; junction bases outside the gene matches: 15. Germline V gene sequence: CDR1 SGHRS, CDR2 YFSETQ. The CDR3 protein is CASSSIPSGGPASSYNEQFF. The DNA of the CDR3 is TGCGCCAGCAGCTCGATTCCTAGCGGGGGCCCCGCGAGCTCCTACAATGAGCAGTTCTTC.

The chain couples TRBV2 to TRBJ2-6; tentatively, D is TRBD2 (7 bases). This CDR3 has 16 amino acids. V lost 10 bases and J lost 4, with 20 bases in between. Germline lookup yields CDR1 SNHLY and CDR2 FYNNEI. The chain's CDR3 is CAILGGVGAGANVLTF. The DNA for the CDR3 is TGTGCCATCTTAGGGGGGGTCGGTGCAGGGGCCAACGTCCTGACTTTC.

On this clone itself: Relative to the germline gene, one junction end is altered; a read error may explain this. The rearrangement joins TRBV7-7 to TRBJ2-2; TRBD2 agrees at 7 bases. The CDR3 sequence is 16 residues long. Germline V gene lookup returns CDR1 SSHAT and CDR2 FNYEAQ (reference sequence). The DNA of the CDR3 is TGTGCTAGCAGCTTAAGGGCGGGGGAAAGCACCGGGGAGCTGTTTTTT. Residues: CASSLRAGESTGELFF.

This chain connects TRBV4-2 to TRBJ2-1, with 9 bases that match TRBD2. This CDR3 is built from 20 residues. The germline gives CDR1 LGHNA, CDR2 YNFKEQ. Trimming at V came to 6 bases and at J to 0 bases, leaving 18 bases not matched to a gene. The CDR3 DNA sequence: TGTGCCAGCAGGGGGTTTGGGACTAGCAGGGGGGTGGACTCCTACAATGAGCAGTTCTTC. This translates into CASRGFGTSRGVDSYNEQFF.

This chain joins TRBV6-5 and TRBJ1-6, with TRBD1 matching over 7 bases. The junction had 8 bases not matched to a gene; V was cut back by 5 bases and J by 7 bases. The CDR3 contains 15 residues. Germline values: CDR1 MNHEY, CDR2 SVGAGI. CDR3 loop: CASSRQGRGNSPLHF. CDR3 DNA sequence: TGTGCCAGCAGTAGACAGGGTAGGGGAAATTCACCCCTCCACTTT.

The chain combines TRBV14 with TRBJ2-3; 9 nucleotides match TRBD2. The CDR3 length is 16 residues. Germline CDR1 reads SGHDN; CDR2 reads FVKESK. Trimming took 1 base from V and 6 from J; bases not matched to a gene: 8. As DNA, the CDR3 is TGTGCCAGCAGCCAAGTTTATAGCGGGGGCAGGGATACGCAGTATTTT. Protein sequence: CASSQVYSGGRDTQYF.

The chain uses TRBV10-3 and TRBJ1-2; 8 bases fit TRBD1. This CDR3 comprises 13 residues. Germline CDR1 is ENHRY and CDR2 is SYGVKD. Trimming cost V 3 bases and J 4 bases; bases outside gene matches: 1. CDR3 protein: CAISEGQGYGYTF. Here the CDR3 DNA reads TGTGCCATCAGTGAAGGACAGGGCTATGGCTACACCTTC.

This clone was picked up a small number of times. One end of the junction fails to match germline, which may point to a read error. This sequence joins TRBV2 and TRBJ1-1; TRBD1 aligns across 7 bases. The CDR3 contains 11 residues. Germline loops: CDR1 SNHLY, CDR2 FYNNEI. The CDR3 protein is CASSARQGVIF. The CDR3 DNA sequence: TGTGCCAGCAGTGCTCGGCAGGGGGTTATCTTT.

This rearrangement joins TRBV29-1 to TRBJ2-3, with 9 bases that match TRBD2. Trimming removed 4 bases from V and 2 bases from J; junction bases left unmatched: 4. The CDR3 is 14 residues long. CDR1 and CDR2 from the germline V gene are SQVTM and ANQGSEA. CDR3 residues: CSVVAGVTTDTQYF. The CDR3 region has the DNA TGCAGCGTTGTAGCGGGGGTCACCACAGATACGCAGTATTTT.

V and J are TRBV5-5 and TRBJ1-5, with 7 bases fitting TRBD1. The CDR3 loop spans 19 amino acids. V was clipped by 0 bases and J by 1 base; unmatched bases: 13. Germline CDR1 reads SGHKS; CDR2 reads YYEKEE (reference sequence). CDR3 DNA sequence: TGTGCCAGCAGCTTGGGGTTTGCCCCCTCGGGACAGAGCAATCAGCCCCAGCATTTT. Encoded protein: CASSLGFAPSGQSNQPQHF.

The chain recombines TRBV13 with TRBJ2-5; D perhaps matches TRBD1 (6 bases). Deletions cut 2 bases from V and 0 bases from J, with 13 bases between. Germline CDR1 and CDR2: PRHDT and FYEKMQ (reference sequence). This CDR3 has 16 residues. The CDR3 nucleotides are TGTGCCAGCAGCTTAAGTTTTCGGACAGACCAAGAGACCCAGTACTTC. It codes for CASSLSFRTDQETQYF. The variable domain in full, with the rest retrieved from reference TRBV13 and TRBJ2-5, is AAGVIQSPRHLIKEKRETATLKCYPIPRHDTVYWYQQGPGQDPQFLISFYEKMQSDKGSIPDRFSAQQFSDYHSELNMSSLELGDSALYFCASSLSFRTDQETQYFGPGTRLLVL.

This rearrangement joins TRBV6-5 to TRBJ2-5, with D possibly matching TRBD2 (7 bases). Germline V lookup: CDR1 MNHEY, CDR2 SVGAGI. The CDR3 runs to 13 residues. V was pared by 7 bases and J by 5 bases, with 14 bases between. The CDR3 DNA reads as TGTGCCAGCATGTGGGGGGGCCACGAGACCCAGTACTTC. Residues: CASMWGGHETQYF.

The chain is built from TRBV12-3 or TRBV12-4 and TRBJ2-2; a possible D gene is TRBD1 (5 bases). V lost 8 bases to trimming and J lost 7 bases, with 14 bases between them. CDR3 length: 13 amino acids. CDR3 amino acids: CASSPGFGGELFF. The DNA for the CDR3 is TGTGCCAGCTCCCCAGGGTTTGGCGGGGAGCTGTTTTTT.

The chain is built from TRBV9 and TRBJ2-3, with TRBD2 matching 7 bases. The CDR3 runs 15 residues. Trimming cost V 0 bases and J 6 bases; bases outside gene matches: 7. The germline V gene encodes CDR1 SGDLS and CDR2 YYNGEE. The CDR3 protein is CASSVGLAVYDTQYF. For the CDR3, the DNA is TGTGCCAGCAGCGTAGGGCTAGCGGTATACGATACGCAGTATTTT.

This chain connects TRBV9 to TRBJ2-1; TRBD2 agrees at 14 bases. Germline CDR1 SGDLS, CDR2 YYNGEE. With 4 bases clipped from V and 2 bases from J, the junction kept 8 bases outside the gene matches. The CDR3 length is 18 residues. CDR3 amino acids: CASSFRTSGGSPYNEQFF. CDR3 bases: TGTGCCAGCAGCTTCAGGACTAGCGGGGGGTCCCCCTACAATGAGCAGTTCTTC.

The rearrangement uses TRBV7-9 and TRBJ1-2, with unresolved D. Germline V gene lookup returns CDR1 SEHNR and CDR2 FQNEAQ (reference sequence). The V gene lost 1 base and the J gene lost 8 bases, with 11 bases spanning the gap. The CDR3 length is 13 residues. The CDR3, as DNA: TGTGCCAGCAGCTTAGGTGTAGGGAGAGGCTACACCTTC. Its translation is CASSLGVGRGYTF.

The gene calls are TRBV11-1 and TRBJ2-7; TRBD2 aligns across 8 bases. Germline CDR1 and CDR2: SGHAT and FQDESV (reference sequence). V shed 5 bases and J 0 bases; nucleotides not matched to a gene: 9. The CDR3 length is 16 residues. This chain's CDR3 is CASSRSGGALSYEQYF. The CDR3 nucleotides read TGTGCCAGCAGCCGCTCCGGGGGGGCACTCTCCTACGAGCAGTACTTC.

The CDR3 nucleotides read TGTGCCAGCAGTAAAGGACAGGATTTCTACGAGCAGTACTTC. Its protein product is CASSKGQDFYEQYF. The J gene is TRBJ2-7, the V gene TRBV2, with 7 nucleotides matching TRBD1. This CDR3 has 14 amino acids. Per the germline V gene, CDR1 is SNHLY and CDR2 is FYNNEI. Trimming removed 5 bases from V and 3 bases from J; junction bases left unmatched: 7. The complete variable domain, with remaining parts taken from reference TRBV2 and TRBJ2-7, reads EPEVTQTPSHQVTQMGQEVILRCVPISNHLYFYWYRQILGQKVEFLVSFYNNEISEKSEIFDDQFSVERPDGSNFTLKIRSTKLEDSAMYFCASSKGQDFYEQYFGPGTRLTVT.